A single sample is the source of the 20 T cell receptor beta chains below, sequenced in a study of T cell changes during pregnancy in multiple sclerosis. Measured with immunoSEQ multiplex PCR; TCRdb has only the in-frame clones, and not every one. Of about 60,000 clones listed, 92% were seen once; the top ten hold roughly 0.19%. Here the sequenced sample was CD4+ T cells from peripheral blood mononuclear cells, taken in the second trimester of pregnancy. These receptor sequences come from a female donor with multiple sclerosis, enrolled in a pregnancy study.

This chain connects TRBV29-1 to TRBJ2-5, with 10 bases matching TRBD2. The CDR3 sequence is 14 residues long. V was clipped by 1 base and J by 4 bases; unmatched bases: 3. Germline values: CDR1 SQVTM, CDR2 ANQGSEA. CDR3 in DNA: TGCAGCGTTGAAGCCCCTAGCGGGGGAGAGACCCAGTACTTC. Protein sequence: CSVEAPSGGETQYF.

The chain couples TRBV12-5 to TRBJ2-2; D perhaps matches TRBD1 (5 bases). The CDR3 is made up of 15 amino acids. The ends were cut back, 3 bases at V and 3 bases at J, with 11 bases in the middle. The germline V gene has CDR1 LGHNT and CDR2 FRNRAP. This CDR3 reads CASGLQAGDTGELFF. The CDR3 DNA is TGTGCTAGTGGTTTACAGGCAGGAGACACCGGGGAGCTGTTTTTT. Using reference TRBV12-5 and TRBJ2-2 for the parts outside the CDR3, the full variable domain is DARVTQTPRHKVTEMGQEVTMRCQPILGHNTVFWYRQTMMQGLELLAYFRNRAPLDDSGMPKDRFSAEMPDATLATLKIQPSEPRDSAVYFCASGLQAGDTGELFFGEGSRLTVL.

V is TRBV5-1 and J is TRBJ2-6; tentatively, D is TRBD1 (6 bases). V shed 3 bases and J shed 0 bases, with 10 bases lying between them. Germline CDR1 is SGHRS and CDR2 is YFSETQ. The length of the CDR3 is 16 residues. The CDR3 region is CASSYTGTSGANVLTF. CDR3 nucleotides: TGCGCCAGCAGCTATACAGGGACCTCTGGGGCCAACGTCCTGACTTTC. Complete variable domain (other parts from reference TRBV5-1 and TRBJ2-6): KAGVTQTPRYLIKTRGQQVTLSCSPISGHRSVSWYQQTPGQGLQFLFEYFSETQRNKGNFPGRFSGRQFSNSRSEMNVSTLELGDSALYLCASSYTGTSGANVLTFGAGSRLTVL.

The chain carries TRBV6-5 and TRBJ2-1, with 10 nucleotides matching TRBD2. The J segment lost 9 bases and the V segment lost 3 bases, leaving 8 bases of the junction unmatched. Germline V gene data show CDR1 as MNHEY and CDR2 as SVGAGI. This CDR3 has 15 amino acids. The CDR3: CASSYNRQRGGEQFF. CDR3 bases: TGTGCCAGCAGTTATAATCGGCAGCGGGGGGGTGAGCAGTTCTTC.

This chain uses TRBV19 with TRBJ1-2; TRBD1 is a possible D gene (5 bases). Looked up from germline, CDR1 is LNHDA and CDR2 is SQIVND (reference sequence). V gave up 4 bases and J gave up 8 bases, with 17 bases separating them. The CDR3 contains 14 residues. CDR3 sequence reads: CASSTVFGRGGYTF. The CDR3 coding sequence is TGTGCCAGTAGTACCGTCTTTGGCCGGGGGGGCTACACCTTC.

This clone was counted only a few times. The CDR3 nucleotides are TGCGCCAGCAGCTCCAGTCTCAGGGGTGGCTACACCTTC. It specifies CASSSSLRGGYTF. V is TRBV5-1 and J is TRBJ1-2; a weak D match, TRBD1 (6 bases). V gave up 3 bases and J gave up 7 bases, with 13 bases separating them. Germline V CDR1 and CDR2: SGHRS, YFSETQ. This CDR3 comprises 13 residues.

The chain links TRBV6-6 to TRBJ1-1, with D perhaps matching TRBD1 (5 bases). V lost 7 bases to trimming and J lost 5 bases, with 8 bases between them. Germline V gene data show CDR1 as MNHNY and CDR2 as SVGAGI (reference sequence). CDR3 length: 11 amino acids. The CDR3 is CASTKGTEAFF. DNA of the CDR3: TGTGCCAGCACAAAGGGGACTGAAGCTTTCTTT.

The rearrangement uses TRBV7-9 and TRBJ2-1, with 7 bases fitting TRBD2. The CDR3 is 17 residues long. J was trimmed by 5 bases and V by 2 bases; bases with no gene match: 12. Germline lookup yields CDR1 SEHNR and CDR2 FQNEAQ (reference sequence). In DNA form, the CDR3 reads TGTGCCAGCAGCTTAAAGGAGCGGGAACTCCTCCACAATGAGCAGTTCTTC. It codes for CASSLKERELLHNEQFF.

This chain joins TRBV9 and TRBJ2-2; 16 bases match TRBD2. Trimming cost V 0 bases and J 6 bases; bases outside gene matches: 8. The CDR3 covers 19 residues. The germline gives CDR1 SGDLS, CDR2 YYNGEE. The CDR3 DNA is TGTGCCAGCAGCGTAGGTGGGACTAGCGGGAGGGGTGTCGCCGGGGAGCTGTTTTTT. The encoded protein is CASSVGGTSGRGVAGELFF.

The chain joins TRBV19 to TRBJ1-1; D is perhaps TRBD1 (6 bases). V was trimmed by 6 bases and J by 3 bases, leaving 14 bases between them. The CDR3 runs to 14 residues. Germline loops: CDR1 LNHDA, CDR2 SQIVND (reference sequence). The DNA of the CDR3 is TGTGCCAGTAGCAACCAGGGGTTAGACACTGAAGCTTTCTTT. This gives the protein CASSNQGLDTEAFF.

The CDR3 reads CAWSVTGETQYF. CDR3 sequence (DNA): TGTGCCTGGAGTGTAACCGGAGAGACCCAGTACTTC. J is TRBJ2-5 and V is TRBV30; no firm D call. The CDR3 is made up of 12 amino acids. Per germline, CDR1 GTSNPN and CDR2 SVGIG (reference sequence). The V gene lost 0 bases and the J gene lost 4 bases, with 6 bases spanning the gap.

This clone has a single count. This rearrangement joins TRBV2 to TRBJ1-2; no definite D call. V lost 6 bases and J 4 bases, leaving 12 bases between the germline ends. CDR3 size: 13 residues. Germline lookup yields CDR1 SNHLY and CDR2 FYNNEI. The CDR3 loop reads CASRDSGGYGYTF. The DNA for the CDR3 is TGTGCCAGCAGGGACTCAGGCGGCTATGGCTACACCTTC.

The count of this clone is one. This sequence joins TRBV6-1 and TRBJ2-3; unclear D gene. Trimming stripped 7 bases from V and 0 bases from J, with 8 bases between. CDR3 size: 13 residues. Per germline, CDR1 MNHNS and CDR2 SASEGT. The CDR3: CASTIASTDTQYF. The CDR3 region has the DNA TGTGCCAGCACCATAGCTAGCACAGATACGCAGTATTTT.

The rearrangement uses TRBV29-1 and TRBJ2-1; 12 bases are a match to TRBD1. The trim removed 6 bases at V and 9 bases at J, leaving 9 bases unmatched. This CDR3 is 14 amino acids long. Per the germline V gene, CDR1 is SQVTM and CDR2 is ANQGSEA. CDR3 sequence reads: CSVAGQGARGEQFF. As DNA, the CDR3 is TGCAGCGTGGCGGGACAGGGGGCGCGTGGTGAGCAGTTCTTC.

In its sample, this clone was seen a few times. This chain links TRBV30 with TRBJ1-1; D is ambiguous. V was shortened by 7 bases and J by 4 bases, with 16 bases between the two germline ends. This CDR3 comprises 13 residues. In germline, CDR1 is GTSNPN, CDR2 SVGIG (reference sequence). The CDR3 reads CASTPLRGTEAFF. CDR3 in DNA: TGTGCCTCGACCCCCCTTCGGGGCACTGAAGCTTTCTTT.

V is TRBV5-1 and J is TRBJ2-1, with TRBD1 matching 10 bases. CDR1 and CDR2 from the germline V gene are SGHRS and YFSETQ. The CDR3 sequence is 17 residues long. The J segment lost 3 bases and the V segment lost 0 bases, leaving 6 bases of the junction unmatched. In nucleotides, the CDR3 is TGCGCCAGCAGCTTGGCCGGGACAGGGGCTTACTACAATGAGCAGTTCTTC. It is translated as CASSLAGTGAYYNEQFF.

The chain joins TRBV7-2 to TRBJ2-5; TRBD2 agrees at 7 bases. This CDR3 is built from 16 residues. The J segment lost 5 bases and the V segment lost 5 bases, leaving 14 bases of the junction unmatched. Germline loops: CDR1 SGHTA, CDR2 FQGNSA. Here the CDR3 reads CASSPIAGQKGETQYF. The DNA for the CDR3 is TGTGCCAGCAGCCCCATAGCGGGCCAAAAGGGGGAGACCCAGTACTTC.

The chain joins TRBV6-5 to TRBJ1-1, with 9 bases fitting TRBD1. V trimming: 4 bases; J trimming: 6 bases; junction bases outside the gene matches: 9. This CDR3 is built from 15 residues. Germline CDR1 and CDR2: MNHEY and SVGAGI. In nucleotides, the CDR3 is TGTGCCAGCAGTTTTCGGGACAGGGCTTTGGCTGAAGCTTTCTTT. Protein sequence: CASSFRDRALAEAFF.

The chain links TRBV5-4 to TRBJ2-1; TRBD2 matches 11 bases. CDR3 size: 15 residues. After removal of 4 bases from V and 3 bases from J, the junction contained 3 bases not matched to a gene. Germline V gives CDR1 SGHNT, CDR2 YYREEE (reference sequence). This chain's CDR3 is CASSKGLADYNEQFF. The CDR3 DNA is TGTGCCAGCAGCAAGGGACTAGCGGACTACAATGAGCAGTTCTTC.

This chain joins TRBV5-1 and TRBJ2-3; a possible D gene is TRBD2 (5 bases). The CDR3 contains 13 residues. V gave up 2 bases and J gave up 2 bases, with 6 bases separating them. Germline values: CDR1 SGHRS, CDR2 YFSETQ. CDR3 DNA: TGCGCCAGCAGCTTCCGGGACACAGATACGCAGTATTTT. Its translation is CASSFRDTDTQYF.